This T cell receptor beta chain was identified during a study of CD8 T cells in ankylosing spondylitis. Study-level points and caveats: Within ankylosing spondylitis blood, a TCR beta motif made up of roughly eight highly homologous variants appeared to be characteristic.

CDR3 length equals 15 residues. Germline loops: CDR1 MNHEY, CDR2 SVGAGI. The V and J ends lost 0 bases and 4 bases respectively, with 9 bases between them. Regarding this clonotype: Its antigen remains unidentified.

TCRdb re-called the 5' RACE reads through MiXCR, storing one row per CDR3 protein. The data show 800,000 to 900,000 distinct CDR3 sequences, 12% seen once. What was sequenced was blood, either unsorted or a sorted T cell fraction (not recorded which). The rearrangement joins TRBV6-5 to TRBJ2-2; D gene ambiguous. The TCR comes from a male donor with ankylosing spondylitis. The CDR3 region is CASSYSKWSTGELFF. The CDR3 coding sequence is TGTGCCAGCAGTTACTCGAAGTGGAGCACCGGGGAGCTGTTTTTT.